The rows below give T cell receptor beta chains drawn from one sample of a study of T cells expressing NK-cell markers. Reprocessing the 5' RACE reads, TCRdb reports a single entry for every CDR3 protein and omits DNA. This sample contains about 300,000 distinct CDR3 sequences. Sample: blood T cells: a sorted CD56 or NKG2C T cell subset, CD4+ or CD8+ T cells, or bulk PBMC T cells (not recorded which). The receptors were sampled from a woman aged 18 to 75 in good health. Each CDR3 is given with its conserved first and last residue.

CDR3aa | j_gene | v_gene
CASSYRGGNSPLHF | TRBJ1-6 | TRBV6-5
CASSFNILAGGLGKTQYF | TRBJ2-5 | TRBV11-2
CASSQGMGNEKLFF | TRBJ1-4 | TRBV7-6
CASSQGEGGTEAFF | TRBJ1-1 | TRBV18
CASTIRFILYEQYF | TRBJ2-7 | TRBV12-3/TRBV12-4
CASRSSSYEQYF | TRBJ2-7 | TRBV7-2
CASSPRTSGLGETQYF | TRBJ2-5 | TRBV9
CASSIDRTGYEAFF | TRBJ1-1 | TRBV19
CASSPKPQAAVNEQFF | TRBJ2-1 | TRBV4-3
CASSGGGVREAFF | TRBJ1-1 | TRBV5-1
CASSQGSGRLYEQYF | TRBJ2-7 | TRBV7-2
CSVGSGSGELFF | TRBJ2-2 | TRBV29-1
CASSKIAGVSSSYNEQFF | TRBJ2-1 | TRBV6-5
CASSFSTGRGKLFF | TRBJ1-4 | TRBV12-3/TRBV12-4
CSARKTGGTDTQYF | TRBJ2-3 | TRBV20-1
CSAIGGIEETQYF | TRBJ2-5 | TRBV20-1
CASSFRQGGRNEQFF | TRBJ2-1 | TRBV5-4
CASSQQLAGGSDTQYF | TRBJ2-3 | TRBV4-2
CASSLASDSRGGEQFF | TRBJ2-1 | TRBV5-1
CASSPPTLAGNNEQFF | TRBJ2-1 | TRBV18
CASSPSLIRGGLEQYF | TRBJ2-7 | TRBV12-3/TRBV12-4
CASTAGRITGNTIYF | TRBJ1-3 | TRBV19
CSASTSGDLSYEQYF | TRBJ2-7 | TRBV20-1
CSARGYFEAFF | TRBJ1-1 | TRBV20-1
CASRPGGSSYEQYF | TRBJ2-7 | TRBV12-3/TRBV12-4
CSARDSRRANLYNEQFF | TRBJ2-1 | TRBV20-1
CASSFAGTSGVETQYF | TRBJ2-5 | TRBV7-8
CASSLGLSPYGYTF | TRBJ1-2 | TRBV7-2
CASSPGAGLGTGELFF | TRBJ2-2 | TRBV5-4
CASSLDFVQFF | TRBJ2-1 | TRBV11-2
CSARPRTANTEAFF | TRBJ1-1 | TRBV20-1
CSARWGASGNTIYF | TRBJ1-3 | TRBV20-1
CSVELAGDGYTF | TRBJ1-2 | TRBV29-1
CASSPAGLAGGSHTDTQYF | TRBJ2-3 | TRBV4-3
CSEHGSYEQYF | TRBJ2-7 | TRBV20-1
CASSIRQNSPLHF | TRBJ1-6 | TRBV4-3
CASSPQTSSDTQYF | TRBJ2-3 | TRBV9
CASSQDPGRASETQYF | TRBJ2-5 | TRBV4-2
CASSFSRDGGNTIYF | TRBJ1-3 | TRBV12-3/TRBV12-4
CATKGSGNTIYF | TRBJ1-3 | TRBV3-1
CASSFEGGAYNEQFF | TRBJ2-1 | TRBV11-2
CASSPSTGVETQYF | TRBJ2-5 | TRBV11-2
CASKRGGRNEQFF | TRBJ2-1 | TRBV12-3/TRBV12-4
CASSSGARRDQPQHF | TRBJ1-5 | TRBV18
CSVDSGQGMNTEAFF | TRBJ1-1 | TRBV29-1
CASSYGPDRTFF | TRBJ1-1 | TRBV5-1
CSARLAGAGTDTQYF | TRBJ2-3 | TRBV20-1
CASATGGNSPLHF | TRBJ1-6 | TRBV6-5
CSARPNRNEQFF | TRBJ2-1 | TRBV20-1
CASSVGTGGINEQFF | TRBJ2-1 | TRBV5-1